This T cell receptor (beta chain) was profiled in a study of T-cell reconstitution after alpha-beta-depleted transplantation in children. The library targeted TCRbeta and was prepared with unique molecular identifiers. Using its own MiXCR run on the PCR reads, TCRdb lists one record per CDR3 protein. The sample shows roughly 500,000 distinct CDR3 sequences, around 12% of them seen only once. The CDR3 totals 14 residues. Per germline, CDR1 MDHEN and CDR2 SYDVKM. After removal of 4 bases from V and 6 bases from J, the junction contained 5 bases not matched to a gene. The receptor's source is a human donor who donated a stem cell graft to a child with combined immunodeficiency. This chain connects TRBV28 to TRBJ2-1; 8 bases line up with TRBD1. The sample consisted of PBMCs from the stem cell graft donor, taken from the stem cell graft. CDR3 in amino acids: CASSSGGASNEQFF. The CDR3 bases are TGTGCCAGCAGTTCAGGGGGCGCAAGCAATGAGCAGTTCTTC.